This TCR beta chain was obtained from a study of cytomegalovirus exposure and HLA in healthy donors. The ends lost 0 bases at V and 9 bases at J; junction bases unmatched: 5. The germline V gene encodes CDR1 MRHNA and CDR2 SNTAGT. The CDR3 is 15 amino acids. The repertoire was sequenced with immunoSEQ multiplex PCR; TCRdb's copy has only in-frame clones and lacks some. Of roughly 70,000 clones listed, around 95% were seen once; the top ten hold about 3%. The material sequenced was PBMCs. The genes are TRBV6-4 and TRBJ2-3, with 11 bases that match TRBD2. This clonotype was obtained from a young man in good health and CMV-seronegative. The CDR3, as DNA: TGTGCCAGCAGTGACTCGGCTAGCGGGGGGTCGACGCAGTATTTT. Protein sequence: CASSDSASGGSTQYF.